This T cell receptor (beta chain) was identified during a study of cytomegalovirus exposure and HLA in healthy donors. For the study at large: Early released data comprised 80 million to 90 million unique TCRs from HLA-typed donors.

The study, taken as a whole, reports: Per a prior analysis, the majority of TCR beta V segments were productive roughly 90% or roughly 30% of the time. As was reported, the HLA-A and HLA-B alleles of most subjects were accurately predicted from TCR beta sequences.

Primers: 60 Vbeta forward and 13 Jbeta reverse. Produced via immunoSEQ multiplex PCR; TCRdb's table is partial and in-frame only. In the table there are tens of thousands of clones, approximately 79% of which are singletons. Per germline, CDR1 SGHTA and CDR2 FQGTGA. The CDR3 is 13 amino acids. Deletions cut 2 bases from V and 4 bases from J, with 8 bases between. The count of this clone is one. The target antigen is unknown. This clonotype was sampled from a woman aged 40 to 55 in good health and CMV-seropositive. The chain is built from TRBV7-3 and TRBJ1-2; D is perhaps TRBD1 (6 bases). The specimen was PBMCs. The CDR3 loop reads CASSLQGTYGYTF. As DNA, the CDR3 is TGTGCCAGCAGCTTACAGGGGACCTATGGCTACACCTTC.